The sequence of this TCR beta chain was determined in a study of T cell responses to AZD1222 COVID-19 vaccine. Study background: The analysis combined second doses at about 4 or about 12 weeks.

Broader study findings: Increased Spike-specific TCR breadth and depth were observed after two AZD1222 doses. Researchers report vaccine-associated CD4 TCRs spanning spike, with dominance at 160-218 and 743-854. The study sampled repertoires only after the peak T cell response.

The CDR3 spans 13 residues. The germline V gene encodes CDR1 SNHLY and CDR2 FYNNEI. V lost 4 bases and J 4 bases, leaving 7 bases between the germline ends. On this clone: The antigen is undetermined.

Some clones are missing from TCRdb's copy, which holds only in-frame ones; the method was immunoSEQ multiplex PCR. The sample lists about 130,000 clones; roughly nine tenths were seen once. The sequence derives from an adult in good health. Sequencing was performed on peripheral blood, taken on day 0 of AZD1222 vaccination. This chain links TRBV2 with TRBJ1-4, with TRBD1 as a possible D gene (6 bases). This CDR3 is CASSGQVNEKLFF. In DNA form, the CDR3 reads TGTGCCAGCAGTGGACAGGTTAATGAAAAACTGTTTTTT.